A selection of T cell receptor beta chains follows, all from one sample in a study of control samples from healthy donors and cancer patients. The protocol was immunoSEQ multiplex PCR, while the TCRdb copy is restricted to in-frame clones and leaves out a portion. In the table there are 160,000 or so clones, over 90% of which are singletons. Sample: blood. The receptors come from a man aged 45 to 65 in good health. Both conserved end residues are part of each CDR3. D genes are given only for firm matches. A row's size may be missing; if present it is once, few, many or a size class.

abundance,v_gene,d_gene,j_gene,CDR3aa,CDR3nt
once,TRBV6-5,-,TRBJ2-5,CASRGAGKKTQYF,TGTGCCAGCAGGGGGGCAGGGAAAAAGACCCAGTACTTC
-,TRBV3-1/TRBV3-2,-,TRBJ2-3,CASSQGVGFSDTQYF,TGTGCCAGCAGCCAAGGGGTAGGTTTCTCGGATACGCAGTATTTT
-,TRBV2,TRBD2,TRBJ2-1,CASSELAFSGSSYNEQFF,TGTGCCAGCAGTGAATTGGCCTTTAGCGGGAGCTCCTACAATGAGCAGTTCTTC
-,TRBV7-6,-,TRBJ2-7,CASSFPPYEQYF,TGTGCCAGCAGCTTCCCCCCCTACGAGCAGTACTTC
-,TRBV7-2,-,TRBJ2-1,CASSLGPANEQFF,TGTGCCAGCAGCTTAGGTCCGGCCAATGAGCAGTTCTTC
-,TRBV7-2,-,TRBJ2-5,CASSFRASSPGTQYF,TGTGCCAGCAGCTTTCGGGCCTCAAGTCCAGGGACCCAGTACTTC
-,TRBV28,-,TRBJ2-7,CASRWEVSPYEQYF,TGTGCCAGCCGCTGGGAAGTTTCCCCCTACGAGCAGTACTTC
-,TRBV7-8,-,TRBJ1-2,CASSLDPSRESGGYTF,TGTGCCAGCAGCTTAGACCCTTCGCGGGAGAGCGGCGGCTACACCTTC
-,TRBV19,-,TRBJ2-3,CASSIGRGRDTQYF,TGTGCCAGTAGTATCGGCCGGGGGCGAGATACGCAGTATTTT
-,TRBV2,TRBD1,TRBJ1-2,CASSADRGVGGYTF,TGTGCCAGCAGTGCGGACAGGGGGGTCGGTGGCTACACCTTC
-,TRBV5-5,-,TRBJ2-5,CASSPERQSQETQYF,TGTGCCAGCAGCCCCGAGCGTCAGAGTCAAGAGACCCAGTACTTC
-,TRBV19,TRBD1,TRBJ1-5,CASTGTGRWNQPQHF,TGTGCCAGCACCGGGACAGGGCGATGGAATCAGCCCCAGCATTTT
-,TRBV10-3,TRBD1,TRBJ2-6,CAISESTGGQGANVLTF,TGTGCCATCAGTGAGTCCACAGGGGGGCAGGGGGCCAACGTCCTGACTTTC
-,TRBV12-5,-,TRBJ2-3,CASGRGDTQYF,TGTGCTAGTGGGAGAGGAGATACGCAGTATTTT
-,TRBV2,-,TRBJ2-5,CASSEGRQTQYF,TGTGCCAGCAGTGAAGGGCGACAGACCCAGTACTTC
-,TRBV30,-,TRBJ1-1,CARGEMNTEAFF,TGTGCCAGAGGAGAAATGAACACTGAAGCTTTCTTT
-,TRBV29-1,-,TRBJ1-2,CSVEVNGYTF,TGCAGCGTTGAAGTAAATGGCTACACCTTC
-,TRBV6-5,TRBD2,TRBJ2-7,CAIWTSGNEQYF,TGTGCCATTTGGACTAGCGGGAACGAGCAGTACTTC
-,TRBV9,TRBD1,TRBJ1-2,CASSARGQGHNYGYTF,TGTGCCAGCAGCGCGAGAGGACAGGGCCATAACTATGGCTACACCTTC
-,TRBV6-6,TRBD1,TRBJ1-1,CASSYSYRGNTEAFF,TGTGCCAGCAGTTACTCCTACAGGGGGAACACTGAAGCTTTCTTT
-,TRBV12-5,TRBD2,TRBJ2-3,CASGPGLATDTQYF,TGTGCTAGTGGTCCCGGACTAGCGACAGATACGCAGTATTTT
-,TRBV5-1,-,TRBJ2-5,CASSPTLLRETQYF,TGCGCCAGCAGCCCGACACTACTCCGAGAGACCCAGTACTTC
-,TRBV28,-,TRBJ1-6,CASSGHNTYNSPLHF,TGTGCCAGCAGTGGACACAACACCTATAATTCACCCCTCCACTTT
-,TRBV14,TRBD1,TRBJ1-2,CASSNDRGGYGYTF,TGTGCCAGCAGCAATGACAGGGGAGGGTATGGCTACACCTTC
-,TRBV11-2,-,TRBJ1-1,CASSQVPMGTEAFF,TGTGCCAGCAGCCAAGTCCCAATGGGAACTGAAGCTTTCTTT
-,TRBV3-1/TRBV3-2,-,TRBJ2-5,CASSQEWGRTQYF,TGTGCCAGCAGCCAAGAGTGGGGTAGGACCCAGTACTTC
-,TRBV28,-,TRBJ1-1,CASSLDGSTEAFF,TGTGCCAGCAGTTTAGACGGTTCCACTGAAGCTTTCTTT
-,TRBV27,TRBD2,TRBJ2-1,CASSSAAGGNNEQFF,TGTGCCAGCAGTTCGGCGGCGGGAGGGAACAATGAGCAGTTCTTC
-,TRBV14,-,TRBJ1-1,CASSHKWTTEAFF,TGTGCCAGCAGCCATAAATGGACCACTGAAGCTTTCTTT
-,TRBV6-5,-,TRBJ2-2,CASSYGQPKLTGELFF,TGTGCCAGCAGTTACGGGCAACCAAAACTCACCGGGGAGCTGTTTTTT
-,TRBV5-1,TRBD1,TRBJ2-2,CASSPGTGTWGELFF,TGCGCCAGCAGCCCAGGGACAGGGACCTGGGGGGAGCTGTTTTTT
-,TRBV5-1,TRBD2,TRBJ2-5,CASSLEPSGRDVTQYF,TGCGCCAGCAGCTTGGAGCCTAGCGGGAGGGATGTGACCCAGTACTTC
-,TRBV27,-,TRBJ2-3,CASRDLGGGTQYF,TGTGCCAGCAGGGACTTGGGGGGCGGTACGCAGTATTTT
-,TRBV12-5,TRBD1,TRBJ1-5,CASDRGGQPQHF,TGTGCCTCAGACAGGGGCGGACAGCCCCAGCATTTT
-,TRBV4-2,TRBD2,TRBJ2-6,CASSQDTSGFAGANVLTF,TGTGCCAGCAGCCAAGATACTAGCGGGTTCGCTGGGGCCAACGTCCTGACTTTC